Listed below are T cell receptor beta chains from one sample, sequenced in a study of T cell responses to AZD1222 COVID-19 vaccine. Clones were read by immunoSEQ multiplex PCR, and TCRdb kept only the in-frame ones, dropping some. The sample has some 92,000 clones, around 93% seen once. The input for sequencing was peripheral blood, taken on day 0 of AZD1222 vaccination. Source of these receptors: an adult in good health. CDR3s include the opening cysteine and the closing phenylalanine or tryptophan. A D gene is named only where the DNA matches it firmly.

DNA,CDR3,V,D,J
TGTGCCTGGAGTGAGCTGACAGGGTTGACTCGTGAAGCTTTCTTT,CAWSELTGLTREAFF,TRBV30,TRBD1,TRBJ1-1
TGTGCCAGCAGCTTAGTGCAGGGTAGCTCCTACGAGCAGTACTTC,CASSLVQGSSYEQYF,TRBV7-9,NA,TRBJ2-7
TGTGCCAGCAGCTTTAGAGGGAGCAATCAGCCCCAGCATTTT,CASSFRGSNQPQHF,TRBV6-5,NA,TRBJ1-5
TGTGCCAGCAGTTCCTCCCAGGGGCGCAGGGAGCAGTTCTTC,CASSSSQGRREQFF,TRBV6-5,NA,TRBJ2-1
TGTGCCAGCAGTTTAGCGACAACCTACGAGCAGTACTTC,CASSLATTYEQYF,TRBV12-3/TRBV12-4,NA,TRBJ2-7
TGTGCCAGCAGTTACCGAGATAATCAGCCCCAGCATTTT,CASSYRDNQPQHF,TRBV6-6,NA,TRBJ1-5
TGTGCCTGGAGGGCCCGGGGGGGTTCCGGGGAGCTGTTTTTT,CAWRARGGSGELFF,TRBV30,TRBD2,TRBJ2-2
TGTGCCAGAAGCATCACCTTGATTGGGGAACAGCCCCAGCATTTT,CARSITLIGEQPQHF,TRBV5-3,NA,TRBJ1-5
TGTGCCAGCAGGGAGGGAGCCCACACAGATACGCAGTATTTT,CASREGAHTDTQYF,TRBV5-5,NA,TRBJ2-3
TGTGCCAGCAGCTCATACTACAACACTGAAGCTTTCTTT,CASSSYYNTEAFF,TRBV7-2,NA,TRBJ1-1